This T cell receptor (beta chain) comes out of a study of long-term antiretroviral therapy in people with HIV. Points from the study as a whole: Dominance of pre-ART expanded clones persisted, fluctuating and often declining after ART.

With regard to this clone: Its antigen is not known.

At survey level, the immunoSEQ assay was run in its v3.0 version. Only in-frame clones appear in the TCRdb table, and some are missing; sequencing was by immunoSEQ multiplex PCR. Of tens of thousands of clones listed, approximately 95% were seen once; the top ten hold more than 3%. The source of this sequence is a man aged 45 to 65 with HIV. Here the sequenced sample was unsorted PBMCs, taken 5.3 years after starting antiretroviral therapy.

The CDR3 spells CARPWGYTEAFF. The DNA for the CDR3 is TGTGCCCGCCCCTGGGGGTACACTGAAGCTTTCTTT. The chain recombines TRBV30 with TRBJ1-1; possibly TRBD1 for D (5 bases). CDR3 size: 12 residues. CDR1 is GTSNPN and CDR2 is SVGIG in the germline V gene (reference sequence). V was pared by 8 bases and J by 3 bases, with 13 bases between.